The clone carrying this T cell receptor (beta chain) was counted ten times or more. TCRdb re-called the RT-PCR reads through MiXCR, storing one row per CDR3 protein. The table records about 680,000 distinct CDR3 sequences, 14% of them present only once. This clonotype was obtained from a female donor in good health, serving as a healthy control. Sequencing was done on a sample of memory CD4+ T cells from blood.

CDR3 bases: TGTGCCAGCAGCCCACAGGGGGCCATCTACGAGCAGTACTTC. Residues: CASSPQGAIYEQYF. The chain recombines TRBV12-3 or TRBV12-4 with TRBJ2-7; TRBD1 agrees at 9 bases. The CDR3 runs to 14 residues. J was trimmed by 3 bases and V by 6 bases; bases with no gene match: 6.